The clone carrying this T cell receptor (beta chain) was counted a single time. Its antigen is unknown. Viral peptide pools were used in the ViraFEST assay to expand antigen-specific CD4+ T cells, and sequencing came afterward. Following an approximately ten-day culture, CD4+ T cells were purified. Having tested negative for nucleocapsid antibodies, the vaccine recipients showed no prior SARS-CoV-2 infection. A few million PBMC were seeded per well and grown in the presence of approximately 9.5 IU/ml IL-2 and 9.5 to 10 ug/ml peptides. The authors exchanged half the medium for IL-2 medium on days 3 and 7. These data are taken from a study of vaccination effects on CD4 cells after COVID-19. Sequencing was performed with immunoSEQ multiplex PCR; in TCRdb, only in-frame clones are kept and a portion is missing. Counted here are about 54,000 clones, around 86% occurring once; the ten biggest clones make up 2.4%.

Germline CDR1 is MNHEY and CDR2 is SMNVEV (reference sequence). Trimming shortened V by 6 bases and J by 2 bases, and 10 bases separated the two germline ends. This CDR3 comprises 13 residues. Study-wide results and limits: Clones that were induced by infection or by vaccine showed marked contraction late after vaccination.

This sequence was found in a human donor who received a COVID-19 vaccine. Sample: CD4+ T cells from PBMCs cultured with HCoV-229E spike peptides, taken before COVID-19 vaccination. This sequence joins TRBV27 and TRBJ2-5, with D maybe TRBD2 (6 bases). CDR3 amino acids: CASSRGRQETQYF. The CDR3 region has the DNA TGTGCCAGCAGCCGGGGGAGGCAAGAGACCCAGTACTTC.